A selection of T cell receptor beta chains follows, all from one sample in a study of follicular helper T cells after annual influenza vaccination. Using immunoSEQ multiplex PCR, the repertoire was profiled, and TCRdb retains in-frame clones only, with some absent. The data show 5,600 or so clones, roughly four fifths seen once. Sample: CXCR5- memory CD4+ T cells sorted from blood, taken on the day of influenza vaccination. Every receptor here comes from an adult who received the influenza vaccine. Each CDR3 is given without its conserved first and last residue. D genes are given only for firm matches.

D gene: TRBD2
V gene: TRBV2
J gene: TRBJ2-7
CDR3 protein: ASGTTYEQY

D gene: TRBD1
V gene: TRBV27
J gene: TRBJ1-1
CDR3 protein: ASSLFGQGNTEAF

D gene: -
V gene: TRBV6-6
J gene: TRBJ1-1
CDR3 protein: ASSYRGNTEAF

D gene: -
V gene: TRBV30
J gene: TRBJ2-7
CDR3 protein: AWTGASSSYEQY

D gene: -
V gene: TRBV5-4
J gene: TRBJ2-7
CDR3 protein: ASSPNSYEQY

D gene: -
V gene: TRBV27
J gene: TRBJ2-3
CDR3 protein: ASKPHEADTQY

D gene: -
V gene: TRBV18
J gene: TRBJ2-1
CDR3 protein: ASSPGLGSYNEQF

D gene: TRBD2
V gene: TRBV10-3
J gene: TRBJ2-1
CDR3 protein: AISESLAGGPNEQF

D gene: -
V gene: TRBV6-5
J gene: TRBJ2-1
CDR3 protein: ASSPRGTFYNEQF

D gene: -
V gene: TRBV18
J gene: TRBJ2-5
CDR3 protein: ASSPQLQGKETQY

D gene: -
V gene: TRBV2
J gene: TRBJ2-1
CDR3 protein: ASSPRYNEQF

D gene: -
V gene: TRBV19
J gene: TRBJ1-2
CDR3 protein: ASRRNGYT

D gene: TRBD1
V gene: TRBV5-1
J gene: TRBJ1-1
CDR3 protein: ASSDRENTEAF

D gene: -
V gene: TRBV9
J gene: TRBJ1-2
CDR3 protein: ASSGRSGRGFDGYT

D gene: TRBD1
V gene: TRBV5-1
J gene: TRBJ1-2
CDR3 protein: ASSLAGGPGQSFYGYT

D gene: -
V gene: TRBV4-2
J gene: TRBJ1-5
CDR3 protein: ASSQDQTGQPQH

D gene: TRBD1
V gene: TRBV29-1
J gene: TRBJ1-4
CDR3 protein: SVQGAGDEKLF

D gene: -
V gene: TRBV2
J gene: TRBJ2-1
CDR3 protein: ASSVTSSYNEQF

D gene: -
V gene: TRBV11-2
J gene: TRBJ2-5
CDR3 protein: ASSFSETQY

D gene: TRBD1
V gene: TRBV29-1
J gene: TRBJ2-3
CDR3 protein: SAYPGQGLDTQY

D gene: -
V gene: TRBV5-1
J gene: TRBJ1-2
CDR3 protein: ASSLAGDYGYT

D gene: -
V gene: TRBV13
J gene: TRBJ2-7
CDR3 protein: ASGQSSYEQY

D gene: TRBD1
V gene: TRBV19
J gene: TRBJ1-5
CDR3 protein: ASKGGQGGPESNQPQH

D gene: -
V gene: TRBV21-1
J gene: TRBJ1-1
CDR3 protein: ASSKEGPPRAF

D gene: -
V gene: TRBV6-5
J gene: TRBJ1-6
CDR3 protein: ASSYSISIQRSPLH

D gene: -
V gene: TRBV6-6
J gene: TRBJ1-6
CDR3 protein: ASSYAGSHNSPLH

D gene: -
V gene: TRBV19
J gene: TRBJ2-1
CDR3 protein: ASSASSVVSEQF

D gene: TRBD2
V gene: TRBV5-3
J gene: TRBJ2-5
CDR3 protein: ARSSASGENQETQY

D gene: -
V gene: TRBV30
J gene: TRBJ2-7
CDR3 protein: AWSVGGGSYEQY

D gene: -
V gene: TRBV30
J gene: TRBJ2-2
CDR3 protein: AWSVLSSHLNTGELF

D gene: -
V gene: TRBV15
J gene: TRBJ2-7
CDR3 protein: ATSRLTGPEQY

D gene: -
V gene: TRBV19
J gene: TRBJ2-1
CDR3 protein: ASSRGLSSYNEQF

D gene: -
V gene: TRBV29-1
J gene: TRBJ1-1
CDR3 protein: SGRLANTEAF

D gene: -
V gene: TRBV14
J gene: TRBJ1-2
CDR3 protein: ASSQSGHFGYGYT

D gene: -
V gene: TRBV29-1
J gene: TRBJ2-5
CDR3 protein: SVEGGLQETQY

D gene: TRBD1
V gene: TRBV7-9
J gene: TRBJ1-2
CDR3 protein: ASSSTTGDYGYT

D gene: -
V gene: TRBV6-6
J gene: TRBJ1-1
CDR3 protein: ASSPDSTEAF

D gene: -
V gene: TRBV11-2
J gene: TRBJ1-3
CDR3 protein: ASSLDGRGPPG

D gene: TRBD1
V gene: TRBV18
J gene: TRBJ2-4
CDR3 protein: ASSPVRTGGNIQY

D gene: TRBD1
V gene: TRBV6-1
J gene: TRBJ2-7
CDR3 protein: ASNSGGWRYEQY

D gene: -
V gene: TRBV19
J gene: TRBJ2-7
CDR3 protein: ASSQGVILAYEQY

D gene: -
V gene: TRBV7-9
J gene: TRBJ2-3
CDR3 protein: ASSFSGDGRY

D gene: -
V gene: TRBV5-1
J gene: TRBJ2-1
CDR3 protein: ASSLVDSSYNEQF

D gene: -
V gene: TRBV28
J gene: TRBJ1-1
CDR3 protein: ASRRAGMRDTEAF

D gene: -
V gene: TRBV5-1
J gene: TRBJ1-2
CDR3 protein: ASSWAGDGYT